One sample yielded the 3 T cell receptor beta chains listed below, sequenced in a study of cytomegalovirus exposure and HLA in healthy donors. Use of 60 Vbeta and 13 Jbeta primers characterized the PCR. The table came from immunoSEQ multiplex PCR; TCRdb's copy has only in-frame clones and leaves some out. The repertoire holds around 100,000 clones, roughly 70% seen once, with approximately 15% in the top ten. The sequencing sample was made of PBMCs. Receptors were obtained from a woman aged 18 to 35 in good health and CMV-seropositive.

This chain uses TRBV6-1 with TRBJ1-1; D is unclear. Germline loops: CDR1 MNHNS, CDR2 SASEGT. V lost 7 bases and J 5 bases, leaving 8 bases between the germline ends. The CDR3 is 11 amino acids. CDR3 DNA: TGTGCCAGCACGTCTGAGACTGAAGCTTTCTTT. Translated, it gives CASTSETEAFF.

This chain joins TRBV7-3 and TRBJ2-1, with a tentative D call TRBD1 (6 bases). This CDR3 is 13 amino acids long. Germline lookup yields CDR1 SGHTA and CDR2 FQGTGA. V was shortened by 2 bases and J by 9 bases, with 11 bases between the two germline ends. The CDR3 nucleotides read TGTGCCAGCAGCTTAGCAGGGGCATTTGAGCAGTTCTTC. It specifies CASSLAGAFEQFF.

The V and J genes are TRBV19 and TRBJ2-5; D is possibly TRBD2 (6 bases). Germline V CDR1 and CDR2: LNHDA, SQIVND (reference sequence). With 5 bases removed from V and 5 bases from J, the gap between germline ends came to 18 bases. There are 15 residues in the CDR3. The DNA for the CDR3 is TGTGCCAGTAGTGTTAGCGGAAGCATGGGGGAGACCCAGTACTTC. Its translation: CASSVSGSMGETQYF.